This T cell receptor beta chain was obtained from a study of blood T cells in healthy people across ages. With a J-beta primer mix and a sample-barcoded 5' primer, a second PCR ran about 7 to 12 cycles. TCRdb used MiXCR to reprocess the 5' RACE reads, holding one entry per CDR3 protein. The repertoire consists of approximately 880,000 distinct CDR3 sequences, with approximately 49% occurring once and the leading ten covering 13%. Donor samples were obtained from healthy Caucasian individuals from Russia, aged 6 to 90. A minimum of 5 micrograms of total RNA was extracted per sample. The CDR3 runs 15 residues. The V and J ends lost 4 bases and 11 bases, in that order; junction bases with no gene match: 12. Germline loops: CDR1 SGHRS, CDR2 YFSETQ.

V and J are TRBV5-1 and TRBJ2-5; TRBD1 matches 12 bases. The specimen was blood. The clonotype comes from a man aged 25 to 40 in good health. CDR3 DNA sequence: TGCGCCAGCAGCCTCCCGGGACAGGGGGCGCGGGAGCAGTACTTC. Protein: CASSLPGQGAREQYF.